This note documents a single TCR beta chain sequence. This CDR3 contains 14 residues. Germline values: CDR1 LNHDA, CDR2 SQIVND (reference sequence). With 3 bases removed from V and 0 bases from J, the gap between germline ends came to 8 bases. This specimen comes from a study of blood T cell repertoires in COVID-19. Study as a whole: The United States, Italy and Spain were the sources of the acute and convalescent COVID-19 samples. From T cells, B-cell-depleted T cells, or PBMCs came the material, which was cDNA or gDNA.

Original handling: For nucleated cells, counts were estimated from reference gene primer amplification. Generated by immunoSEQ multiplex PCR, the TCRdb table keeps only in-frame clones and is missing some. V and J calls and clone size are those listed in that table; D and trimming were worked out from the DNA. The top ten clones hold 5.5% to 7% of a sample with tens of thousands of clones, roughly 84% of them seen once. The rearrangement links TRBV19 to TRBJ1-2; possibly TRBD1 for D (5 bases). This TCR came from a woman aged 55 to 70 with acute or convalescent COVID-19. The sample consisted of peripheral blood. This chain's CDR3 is CASSIGASNYGYTF. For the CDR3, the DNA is TGTGCCAGTAGTATTGGGGCCTCTAACTATGGCTACACCTTC.